The T cell receptor beta chain under discussion was sequenced for a study of T-cell reconstitution after alpha-beta-depleted transplantation in children. Unique molecular identifiers were used to barcode this TCRbeta library. TCRdb called the PCR reads again in MiXCR, with one record for every CDR3 protein. Among around 680,000 distinct CDR3 sequences listed, roughly 17% were seen once. The CDR3 has 18 residues. Germline values: CDR1 ENHRY, CDR2 SYGVKD. Trimming took off 3 bases at V and 2 bases at J, with 22 bases between the two ends. The chain recombines TRBV10-3 with TRBJ2-5, with D perhaps TRBD1 or TRBD2 (5 bases each). The specimen comprised PBMCs from the stem cell graft donor, sampled from the stem cell graft. The source of this sequence is a human donor who donated a stem cell graft to a child with acute myeloid leukemia. As DNA, the CDR3 is TGTGCCATCAGTGAATCAACGAGACCTGGGACCCAACAAGAGACCCAGTACTTC. This gives the protein CAISESTRPGTQQETQYF.